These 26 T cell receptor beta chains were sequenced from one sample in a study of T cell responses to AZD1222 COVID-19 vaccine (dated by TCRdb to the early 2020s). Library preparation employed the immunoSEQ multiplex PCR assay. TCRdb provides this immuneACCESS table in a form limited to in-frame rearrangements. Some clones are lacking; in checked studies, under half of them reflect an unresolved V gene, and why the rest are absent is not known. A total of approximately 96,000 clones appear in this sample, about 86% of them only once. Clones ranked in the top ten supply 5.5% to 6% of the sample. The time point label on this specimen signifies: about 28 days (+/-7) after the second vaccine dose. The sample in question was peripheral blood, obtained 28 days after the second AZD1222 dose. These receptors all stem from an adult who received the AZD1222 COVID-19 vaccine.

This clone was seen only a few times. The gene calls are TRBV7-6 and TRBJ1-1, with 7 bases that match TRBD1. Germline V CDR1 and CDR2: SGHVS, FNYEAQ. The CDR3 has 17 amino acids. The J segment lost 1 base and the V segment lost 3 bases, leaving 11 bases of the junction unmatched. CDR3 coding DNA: TGTGCCAGCAGCTTGTGGGACAGTACGGGTTCGAACACTGAAGCTTTCTTT. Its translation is CASSLWDSTGSNTEAFF.

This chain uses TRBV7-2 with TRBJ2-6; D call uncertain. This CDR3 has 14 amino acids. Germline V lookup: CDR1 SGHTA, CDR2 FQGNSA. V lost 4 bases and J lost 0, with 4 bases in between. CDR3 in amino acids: CASSSNSGANVLTF. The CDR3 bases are TGTGCCAGCAGCTCGAACTCTGGGGCCAACGTCCTGACTTTC.

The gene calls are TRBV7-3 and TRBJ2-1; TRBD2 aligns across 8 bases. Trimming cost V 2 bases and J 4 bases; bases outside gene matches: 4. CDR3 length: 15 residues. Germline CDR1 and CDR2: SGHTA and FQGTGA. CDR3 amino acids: CASSLLLAGYNEQFF. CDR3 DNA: TGTGCCAGCAGCTTATTGTTAGCGGGATACAATGAGCAGTTCTTC.

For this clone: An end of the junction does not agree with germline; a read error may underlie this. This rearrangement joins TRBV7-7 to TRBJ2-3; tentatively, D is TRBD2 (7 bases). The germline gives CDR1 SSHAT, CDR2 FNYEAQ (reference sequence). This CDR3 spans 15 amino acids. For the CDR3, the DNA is TGTGCTAGCAGCTTAGGGGGGGATCCGACAGATACGCAGTATTTT. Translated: CASSLGGDPTDTQYF.

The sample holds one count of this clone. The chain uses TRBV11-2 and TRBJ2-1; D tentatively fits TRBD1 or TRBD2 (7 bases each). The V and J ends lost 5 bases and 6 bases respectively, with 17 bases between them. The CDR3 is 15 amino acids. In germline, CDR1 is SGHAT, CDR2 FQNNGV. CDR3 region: CASSPGAGGVNEQFF. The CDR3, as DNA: TGTGCCAGCAGCCCGGGCGCAGGGGGGGTCAATGAGCAGTTCTTC.

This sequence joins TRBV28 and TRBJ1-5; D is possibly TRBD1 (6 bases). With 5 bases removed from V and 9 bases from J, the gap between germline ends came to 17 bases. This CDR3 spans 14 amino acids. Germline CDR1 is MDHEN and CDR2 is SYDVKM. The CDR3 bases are TGTGCCAGCAGTGGGGAACAGGGTAGTCGGCCCCAGCATTTT. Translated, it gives CASSGEQGSRPQHF.

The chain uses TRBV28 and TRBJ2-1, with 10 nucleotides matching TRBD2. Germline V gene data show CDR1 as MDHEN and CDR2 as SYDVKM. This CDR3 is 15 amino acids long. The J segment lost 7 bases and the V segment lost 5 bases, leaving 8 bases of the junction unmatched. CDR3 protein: CASSPSGSSGNEQFF. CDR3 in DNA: TGTGCCAGCAGTCCTAGCGGGAGCAGTGGGAATGAGCAGTTCTTC.

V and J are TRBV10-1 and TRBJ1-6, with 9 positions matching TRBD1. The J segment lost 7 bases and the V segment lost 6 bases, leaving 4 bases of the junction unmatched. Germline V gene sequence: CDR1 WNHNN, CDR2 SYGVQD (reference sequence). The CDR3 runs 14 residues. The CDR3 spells CASRGTGKNSPLHF. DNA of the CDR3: TGCGCCAGCAGGGGGACAGGGAAGAATTCACCCCTCCACTTT.

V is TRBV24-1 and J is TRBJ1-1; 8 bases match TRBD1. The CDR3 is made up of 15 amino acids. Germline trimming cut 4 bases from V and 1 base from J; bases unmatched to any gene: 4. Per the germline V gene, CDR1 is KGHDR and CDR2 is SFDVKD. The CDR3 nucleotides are TGTGCCACCAGTGACGCCGGGACAGGGAACACTGAAGCTTTCTTT. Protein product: CATSDAGTGNTEAFF.

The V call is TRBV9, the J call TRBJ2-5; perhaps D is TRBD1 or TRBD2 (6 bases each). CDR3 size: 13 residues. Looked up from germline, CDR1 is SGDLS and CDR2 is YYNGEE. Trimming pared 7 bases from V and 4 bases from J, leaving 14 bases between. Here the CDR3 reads CASGGGQGETQYF. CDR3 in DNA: TGTGCCAGCGGAGGGGGGCAGGGAGAGACCCAGTACTTC.

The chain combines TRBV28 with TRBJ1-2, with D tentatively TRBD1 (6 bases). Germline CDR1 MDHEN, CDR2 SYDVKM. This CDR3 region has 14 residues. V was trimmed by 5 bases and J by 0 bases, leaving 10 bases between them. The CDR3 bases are TGTGCCAGCAGTGTGGGGGCGCCTAACTATGGCTACACCTTC. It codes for CASSVGAPNYGYTF.

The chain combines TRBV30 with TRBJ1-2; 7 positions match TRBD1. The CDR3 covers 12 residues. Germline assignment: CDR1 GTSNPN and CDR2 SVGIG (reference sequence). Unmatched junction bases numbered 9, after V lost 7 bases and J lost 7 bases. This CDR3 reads CASGQGGSGYTF. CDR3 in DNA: TGTGCCTCTGGCCAGGGGGGAAGTGGCTACACCTTC. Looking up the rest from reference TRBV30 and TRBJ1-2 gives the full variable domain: SQTIHQWPATLVQPVGSPLSLECTVEGTSNPNLYWYRQAAGRGLQLLFYSVGIGQISSEVPQNLSASRPQDRQFILSSKKLLLSDSGFYLCASGQGGSGYTFGSGTRLTVV.

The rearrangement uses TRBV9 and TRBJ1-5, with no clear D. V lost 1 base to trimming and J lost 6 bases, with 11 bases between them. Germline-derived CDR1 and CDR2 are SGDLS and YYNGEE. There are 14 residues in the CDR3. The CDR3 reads CASSVWAVGQPQHF. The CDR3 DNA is TGTGCCAGCAGCGTATGGGCGGTGGGTCAGCCCCAGCATTTT.

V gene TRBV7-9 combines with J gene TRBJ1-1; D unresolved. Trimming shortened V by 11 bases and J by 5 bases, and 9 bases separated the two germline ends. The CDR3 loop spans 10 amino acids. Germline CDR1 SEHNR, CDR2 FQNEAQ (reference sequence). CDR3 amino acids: CAVSGTEAFF. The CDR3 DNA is TGTGCCGTCAGCGGGACTGAAGCTTTCTTT.

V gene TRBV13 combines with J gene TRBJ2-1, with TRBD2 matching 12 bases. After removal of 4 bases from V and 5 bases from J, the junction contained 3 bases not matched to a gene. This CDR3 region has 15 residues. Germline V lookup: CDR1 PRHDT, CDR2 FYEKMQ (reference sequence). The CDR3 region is CASSSRLAGDNEQFF. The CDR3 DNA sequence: TGTGCCAGCAGCTCCAGACTAGCGGGGGACAATGAGCAGTTCTTC.

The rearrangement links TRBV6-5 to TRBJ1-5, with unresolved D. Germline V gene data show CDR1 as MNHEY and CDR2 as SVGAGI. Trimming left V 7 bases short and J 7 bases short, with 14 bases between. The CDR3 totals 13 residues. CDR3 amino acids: CASTVLPPQPQHF. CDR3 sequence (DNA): TGTGCCAGCACAGTCCTTCCCCCCCAGCCCCAGCATTTT.

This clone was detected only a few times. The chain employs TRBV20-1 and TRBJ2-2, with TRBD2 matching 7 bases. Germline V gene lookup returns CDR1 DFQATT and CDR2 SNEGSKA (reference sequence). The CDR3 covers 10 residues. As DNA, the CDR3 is TGCACCCCGGGGGGAGGGGAGCTGTTTTTT. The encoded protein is CTPGGGELFF.

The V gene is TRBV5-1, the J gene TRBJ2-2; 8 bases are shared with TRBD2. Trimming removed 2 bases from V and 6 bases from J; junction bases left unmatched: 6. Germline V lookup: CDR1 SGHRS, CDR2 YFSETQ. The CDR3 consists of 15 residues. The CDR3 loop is CASSFIREGPGELFF. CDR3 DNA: TGCGCCAGCAGCTTTATTCGGGAGGGCCCCGGGGAGCTGTTTTTT. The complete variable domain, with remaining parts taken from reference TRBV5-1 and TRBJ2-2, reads KAGVTQTPRYLIKTRGQQVTLSCSPISGHRSVSWYQQTPGQGLQFLFEYFSETQRNKGNFPGRFSGRQFSNSRSEMNVSTLELGDSALYLCASSFIREGPGELFFGEGSRLTVL.

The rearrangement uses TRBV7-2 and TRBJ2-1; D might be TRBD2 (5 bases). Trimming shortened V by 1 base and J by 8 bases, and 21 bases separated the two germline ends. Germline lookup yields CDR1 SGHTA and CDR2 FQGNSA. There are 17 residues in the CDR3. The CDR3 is CASSLGPSRPIGDEQFF. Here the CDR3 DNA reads TGTGCCAGCAGCTTAGGTCCTAGCCGCCCCATTGGCGATGAGCAGTTCTTC. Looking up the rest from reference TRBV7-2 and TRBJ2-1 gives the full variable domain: GAGVSQSPSNKVTEKGKDVELRCDPISGHTALYWYRQSLGQGLEFLIYFQGNSAPDKSGLPSDRFSAERTGGSVSTLTIQRTQQEDSAVYLCASSLGPSRPIGDEQFFGPGTRLTVL.

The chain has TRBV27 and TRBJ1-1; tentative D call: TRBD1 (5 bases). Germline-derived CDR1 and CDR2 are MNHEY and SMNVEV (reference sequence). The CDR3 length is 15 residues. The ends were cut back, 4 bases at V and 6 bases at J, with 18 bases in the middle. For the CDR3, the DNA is TGTGCCAGCAGTTACACCTCGGGGGGTGGTTCTGAAGCTTTCTTT. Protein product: CASSYTSGGGSEAFF.

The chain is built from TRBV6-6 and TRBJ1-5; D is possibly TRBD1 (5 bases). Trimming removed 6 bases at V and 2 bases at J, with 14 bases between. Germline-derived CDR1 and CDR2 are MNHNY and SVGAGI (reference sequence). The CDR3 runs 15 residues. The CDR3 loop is CASSHQGARNQPQHF. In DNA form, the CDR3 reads TGTGCCAGCAGCCACCAGGGCGCCCGCAATCAGCCCCAGCATTTT.

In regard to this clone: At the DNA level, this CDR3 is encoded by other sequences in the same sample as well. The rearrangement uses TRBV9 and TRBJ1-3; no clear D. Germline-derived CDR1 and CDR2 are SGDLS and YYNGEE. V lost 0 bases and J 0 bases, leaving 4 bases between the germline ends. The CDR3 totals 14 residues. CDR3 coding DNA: TGTGCCAGCAGCGTAGTGGGCTCTGGAAACACCATATATTTT. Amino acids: CASSVVGSGNTIYF.

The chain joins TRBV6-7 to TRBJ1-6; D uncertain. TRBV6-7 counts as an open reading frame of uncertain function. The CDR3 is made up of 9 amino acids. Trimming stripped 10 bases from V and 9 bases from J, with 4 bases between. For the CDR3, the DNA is TGTGCCACTCCTTCACCCCTCCACTTT. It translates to CATPSPLHF.

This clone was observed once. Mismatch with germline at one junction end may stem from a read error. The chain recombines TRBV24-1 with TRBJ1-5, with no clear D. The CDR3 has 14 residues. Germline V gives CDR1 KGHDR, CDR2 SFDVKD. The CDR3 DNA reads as TGTGCCACCAGTGATTTGGCGGGGATGGGCGAAAACCGTTTT. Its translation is CATSDLAGMGENRF.

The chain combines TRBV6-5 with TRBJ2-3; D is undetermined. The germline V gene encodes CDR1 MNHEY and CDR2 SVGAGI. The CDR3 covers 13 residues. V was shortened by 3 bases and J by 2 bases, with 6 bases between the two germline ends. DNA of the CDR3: TGTGCCAGCAGTTATTGGGTCACAGATACGCAGTATTTT. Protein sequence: CASSYWVTDTQYF.

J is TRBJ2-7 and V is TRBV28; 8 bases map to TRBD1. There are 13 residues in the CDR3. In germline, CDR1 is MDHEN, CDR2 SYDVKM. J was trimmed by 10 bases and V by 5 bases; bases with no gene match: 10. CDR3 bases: TGTGCCAGCAGTACCCTCGACAGGGGCCATCAGTACTTC. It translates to CASSTLDRGHQYF.